This record concerns one T cell receptor beta chain sequence. This clone was counted a single time. Its cognate antigen has yet to be identified. Base qualities are missing; no much larger clone stands one base away. This specimen's time point label, interpreted: week 5, during vaccination. Each vaccine dose, consisting of 300 ug of a 20-mer mutant IDH1 peptide in Montanide, was administered subcutaneously with topical imiquimod. Donors had newly diagnosed WHO grade 3 or 4 IDH1-mutant astrocytomas with loss of nuclear ATRX. The samples were drawn from NOA16, a multicentre, single-arm, open-label phase I trial in Germany that tested a mutant IDH1 peptide vaccine in humans for the first time. The DNeasy Blood and Tissue Kit was used to extract genomic DNA from EDTA blood for TCRB sequencing. To prepare the library, the immunoSEQ multiplex PCR assay was applied. Rearranged TCR beta chain sequences were amplified with the hsTCRB Kit following the manufacturer's protocol. An Illumina MiSeq was used to sequence the TCRB libraries. The original methods were these. The proprietary platform of the kit vendor was used for demultiplexing, trimming and gene mapping. TCRdb provides this immuneACCESS table in a form limited to in-frame rearrangements. Some clones are lacking; in checked studies, under half of them reflect an unresolved V gene, and why the rest are absent is not known. That table furnishes V, J and clone size, whereas the DNA furnished D and trimming. The sample contains some 27,000 clones, 60% to 80% of them found a single time. The ten largest clonotypes hold roughly a tenth of the sample.

The data belong to a study of a mutant IDH1 vaccine in newly diagnosed glioma (dated by TCRdb to the early 2020s). Looking at the study overall: Eight vaccinations were administered to patients in weeks 1, 3, 5, 7, 11, 15, 19 and 23, corresponding to visits V03 through V10. Vaccination started 4-6 weeks after radiotherapy alone, or was given together with temozolomide cycles in the groups whose treatment included chemotherapy. The roughly 34 treated patients were around 60% male and around 40% female, with a mean age of about 43 years. Before enrollment, patients had received standard therapy of radiotherapy alone, temozolomide alone, or radiochemotherapy with temozolomide; most received the combination. Peripheral blood was collected at six visits: V03 (baseline), V05, V07, V10, V12 and V13. Longitudinal TCRB deep sequencing was done for 25 to 30 treated patients, wherever samples were available for exploratory analyses. The paper as a whole reports these results and caveats: Pseudoprogression seemed to be unrelated to changes in the top peripheral T cell clonotypes found by TCRB sequencing. Immune responses induced by the vaccine were seen in roughly 95% of patients across multiple MHC alleles. Availability determined which PBMC samples were chosen for TCRB deep sequencing. The authors stated that sample limitations prevented analyses of patient blood samples from being reproduced.

CDR3 length: 17 amino acids, cysteine to phenylalanine. The only DNA kept is the CDR3, 51 bases in frame from the first base. CDR1 SGHNT and CDR2 YYREEE were looked up in the germline V gene (reference sequence). V ends up 3 bases short and J 3 bases short, with an unmatched junction base count of 8. The V and J segments used are TRBV5-4 and TRBJ1-6, with 8 bases matching TRBD1. This receptor was identified in a man aged 35-49 years with glioma. The specimen comprised PBMCs, sampled from a glioma patient whose treatment included an IDH1 peptide vaccine. Read as DNA, the sequence is TGTGCCAGCAGCTCGGGACAGGCTGGGGACTATAATTCACCCCTCCACTTT. Its translation reads: CASSSGQAGDYNSPLHF. Joined to the reference TRBV5-4 and TRBJ1-6 proteins, this CDR3 gives the full variable domain: ETGVTQSPTHLIKTRGQQVTLRCSSQSGHNTVSWYQQALGQGPQFIFQYYREEENGRGNFPPRFSGLQFPNYSSELNVNALELDDSALYLCASSSGQAGDYNSPLHFGNGTRLTVT.